Listed below are T cell receptor beta chains from one sample, sequenced in a study of human T cells and chemical hapten exposure. TCRdb processed the RACE reads anew with MiXCR; each CDR3 protein has one entry. The table shows roughly 360,000 distinct CDR3 sequences, with 4% to 5.5% occurring only once. Sequencing was performed on whole blood, taken in connection with sensitization to the hapten diphenylcyclopropenone (DPC). The receptors come from a woman aged 45-59 years with alopecia areata. Some clones in this sample may be carry-over from other donors' samples. The CDR3 runs from the conserved cysteine through the conserved F or W. The D gene is left open where the match is weak. Size values are once, few and many counts, or a class for expanded clones, and some rows have none.

d_call: -; j_call: TRBJ2-5; clone_size: -; v_call: TRBV10-3; cdr3_aa: CAISDDGGRVETQYF; cdr3_nt: TGTGCCATCAGTGACGACGGGGGGCGGGTAGAGACCCAGTACTTC
d_call: TRBD2; j_call: TRBJ2-7; clone_size: -; v_call: TRBV20-1; cdr3_aa: CSAPPYGRSHYEQYF; cdr3_nt: TGCAGTGCTCCCCCCTACGGGAGGTCCCACTACGAGCAGTACTTC
d_call: TRBD1; j_call: TRBJ1-1; clone_size: many; v_call: TRBV20-1; cdr3_aa: CSAGSFRGVNTEAFF; cdr3_nt: TGCAGTGCTGGATCGTTCAGGGGGGTGAACACTGAAGCTTTCTTT
d_call: -; j_call: TRBJ1-6; clone_size: -; v_call: TRBV19; cdr3_aa: CASTRGITYNSPLHF; cdr3_nt: TGTGCCAGCACTAGGGGGATCACCTATAATTCACCCCTCCACTTT
d_call: TRBD1; j_call: TRBJ2-5; clone_size: few; v_call: TRBV2; cdr3_aa: CASRRKTGGETQYF; cdr3_nt: TGTGCCAGCAGGAGGAAGACAGGGGGCGAGACCCAGTACTTC
d_call: -; j_call: TRBJ1-5; clone_size: -; v_call: TRBV5-1; cdr3_aa: CASSPYSGGNQPQHF; cdr3_nt: TGCGCCAGCAGCCCGTACTCAGGGGGCAATCAGCCCCAGCATTTT
d_call: TRBD1; j_call: TRBJ2-3; clone_size: -; v_call: TRBV24-1; cdr3_aa: CATSESPGQGETDTQYF; cdr3_nt: TGTGCCACCAGTGAGTCACCGGGACAGGGGGAGACAGATACGCAGTATTTT
d_call: -; j_call: TRBJ1-6; clone_size: many; v_call: TRBV27; cdr3_aa: CASGPLPGGRNSPLHF; cdr3_nt: TGTGCCAGCGGACCCCTCCCGGGCGGCCGTAATTCACCCCTCCACTTT
d_call: -; j_call: TRBJ1-1; clone_size: -; v_call: TRBV28; cdr3_aa: CASSFVPRGTEAFF; cdr3_nt: TGTGCCAGCAGTTTTGTCCCCCGGGGGACTGAAGCTTTCTTT
d_call: -; j_call: TRBJ1-6; clone_size: many; v_call: TRBV16; cdr3_aa: CASSQFGSDSYNSPLHF; cdr3_nt: TGTGCCAGCAGCCAATTCGGGTCAGACTCCTATAATTCACCCCTCCACTTT
d_call: -; j_call: TRBJ2-7; clone_size: many; v_call: TRBV10-2; cdr3_aa: CASTIHGQYF; cdr3_nt: TGCGCCAGCACGATCCATGGGCAGTACTTC
d_call: TRBD2; j_call: TRBJ2-5; clone_size: few; v_call: TRBV27; cdr3_aa: CASSILAGGPQETQYF; cdr3_nt: TGTGCCAGCAGTATCCTAGCGGGGGGCCCGCAAGAGACCCAGTACTTC
d_call: -; j_call: TRBJ1-5; clone_size: many; v_call: TRBV5-6; cdr3_aa: CASSFRGSGQPQHF; cdr3_nt: TGTGCCAGCAGCTTCAGGGGCTCGGGTCAGCCCCAGCATTTT
d_call: TRBD2; j_call: TRBJ2-1; clone_size: many; v_call: TRBV7-9; cdr3_aa: CASSLPPRLAGKVDEQFF; cdr3_nt: TGTGCCAGCAGCTTACCCCCACGACTAGCGGGGAAGGTAGATGAGCAGTTCTTC
d_call: -; j_call: TRBJ1-2; clone_size: many; v_call: TRBV2; cdr3_aa: CASSFNRPAGYTF; cdr3_nt: TGTGCCAGCAGTTTCAACAGGCCCGCCGGCTACACCTTC
d_call: TRBD2; j_call: TRBJ2-1; clone_size: -; v_call: TRBV9; cdr3_aa: CASSAARGAGNYNEQFF; cdr3_nt: TGTGCCAGCAGCGCAGCCCGGGGAGCGGGGAACTACAATGAGCAGTTCTTC
d_call: -; j_call: TRBJ1-1; clone_size: -; v_call: TRBV20-1; cdr3_aa: CSAMGPNTEAFF; cdr3_nt: TGCAGTGCTATGGGCCCGAACACTGAAGCTTTCTTT
d_call: -; j_call: TRBJ1-2; clone_size: -; v_call: TRBV29-1; cdr3_aa: CSVERARARLDYGYTF; cdr3_nt: TGCAGCGTTGAAAGGGCGCGTGCCCGTCTCGACTATGGCTACACCTTC
d_call: -; j_call: TRBJ1-6; clone_size: many; v_call: TRBV7-2; cdr3_aa: CASSLDGRNSPLHF; cdr3_nt: TGTGCCAGCAGCTTAGACGGTAGAAATTCACCCCTCCACTTT
d_call: -; j_call: TRBJ1-5; clone_size: many; v_call: TRBV20-1; cdr3_aa: CSARDQRYSNQPQHF; cdr3_nt: TGCAGTGCTAGAGATCAGCGTTATAGCAATCAGCCCCAGCATTTT
d_call: -; j_call: TRBJ1-1; clone_size: many; v_call: TRBV29-1; cdr3_aa: CSVEEAQGGTEAFF; cdr3_nt: TGCAGCGTTGAAGAAGCCCAGGGAGGGACTGAAGCTTTCTTT
d_call: TRBD2; j_call: TRBJ2-1; clone_size: many; v_call: TRBV7-2; cdr3_aa: CASSSVGTSGPNEQFF; cdr3_nt: TGTGCCAGCAGCTCCGTTGGGACTAGCGGGCCGAATGAGCAGTTCTTC
d_call: -; j_call: TRBJ1-3; clone_size: many; v_call: TRBV7-2; cdr3_aa: CASSPGVTGNTIYF; cdr3_nt: TGTGCCAGCAGCCCGGGGGTTACTGGAAACACCATATATTTT
d_call: -; j_call: TRBJ1-6; clone_size: few; v_call: TRBV2; cdr3_aa: CASSEGSLQPLHF; cdr3_nt: TGTGCCAGCAGTGAGGGAAGCTTACAACCCCTCCACTTT
d_call: -; j_call: TRBJ2-7; clone_size: many; v_call: TRBV5-1; cdr3_aa: CASSLETSYEQYF; cdr3_nt: TGCGCCAGCAGCTTGGAGACCTCCTACGAGCAGTACTTC
d_call: -; j_call: TRBJ1-1; clone_size: many; v_call: TRBV12-3/TRBV12-4; cdr3_aa: CASSLEPGSTEAFF; cdr3_nt: TGTGCCAGCAGTTTAGAGCCAGGGAGTACTGAAGCTTTCTTT
d_call: -; j_call: TRBJ1-4; clone_size: few; v_call: TRBV4-1; cdr3_aa: CASGTAGEKLFF; cdr3_nt: TGCGCCAGCGGGACGGCGGGGGAAAAACTGTTTTTT
d_call: TRBD1; j_call: TRBJ2-1; clone_size: -; v_call: TRBV9; cdr3_aa: CASRRGQGDEQFF; cdr3_nt: TGTGCCTCCCGGAGGGGACAGGGGGATGAGCAGTTCTTC
d_call: TRBD1; j_call: TRBJ1-1; clone_size: -; v_call: TRBV7-2; cdr3_aa: CASSLGAGQGEAFF; cdr3_nt: TGTGCCAGCAGCTTAGGAGCGGGACAGGGAGAAGCTTTCTTT
d_call: TRBD1; j_call: TRBJ1-6; clone_size: -; v_call: TRBV2; cdr3_aa: CASSEHRGLISPLHF; cdr3_nt: TGTGCCAGCAGTGAACACAGGGGGCTCATCTCACCCCTCCACTTT
d_call: -; j_call: TRBJ2-1; clone_size: few; v_call: TRBV29-1; cdr3_aa: CSVRARVGVNEQFF; cdr3_nt: TGCAGCGTGAGAGCGCGGGTGGGTGTGAATGAGCAGTTCTTC
d_call: TRBD2; j_call: TRBJ2-1; clone_size: few; v_call: TRBV6-2/TRBV6-3; cdr3_aa: CASEASGSNEQFF; cdr3_nt: TGTGCCAGCGAGGCTAGCGGGAGCAATGAGCAGTTCTTC
d_call: -; j_call: TRBJ1-6; clone_size: many; v_call: TRBV6-5; cdr3_aa: CASRQGRDSPLHF; cdr3_nt: TGTGCCAGCAGGCAGGGGCGGGATTCACCCCTCCACTTT
d_call: -; j_call: TRBJ2-7; clone_size: -; v_call: TRBV27; cdr3_aa: CASSLSSWTPLPYEQYF; cdr3_nt: TGTGCCAGCAGTTTATCCTCTTGGACGCCACTTCCCTACGAGCAGTACTTC
d_call: -; j_call: TRBJ2-2; clone_size: many; v_call: TRBV27; cdr3_aa: CASTRLVTGELFF; cdr3_nt: TGTGCCAGCACCAGACTAGTAACGGGGGAGCTGTTTTTT
d_call: -; j_call: TRBJ2-3; clone_size: many; v_call: TRBV7-8; cdr3_aa: CASSLRGFTDTQYF; cdr3_nt: TGTGCCAGCAGCTTAAGAGGATTCACAGATACGCAGTATTTT
d_call: -; j_call: TRBJ2-2; clone_size: few; v_call: TRBV29-1; cdr3_aa: CSVQQENTGELFF; cdr3_nt: TGCAGCGTTCAACAGGAAAACACCGGGGAGCTGTTTTTT
d_call: -; j_call: TRBJ2-1; clone_size: few; v_call: TRBV5-1; cdr3_aa: CASSSSGANNEQFF; cdr3_nt: TGCGCCAGCAGCTCCTCCGGGGCCAACAATGAGCAGTTCTTC
d_call: -; j_call: TRBJ2-4; clone_size: -; v_call: TRBV6-1; cdr3_aa: CASSEDRELAKNIQYF; cdr3_nt: TGTGCCAGCAGTGAAGACAGGGAGCTAGCCAAAAACATTCAGTACTTC
d_call: -; j_call: TRBJ2-1; clone_size: -; v_call: TRBV29-1; cdr3_aa: CSVPLGANNEQFF; cdr3_nt: TGCAGCGTTCCTCTGGGCGCTAACAATGAGCAGTTCTTC
d_call: TRBD1; j_call: TRBJ2-3; clone_size: -; v_call: TRBV10-3; cdr3_aa: CAISDSQGITDTQYF; cdr3_nt: TGTGCCATCAGTGACTCACAGGGGATCACAGATACGCAGTATTTT
d_call: -; j_call: TRBJ2-3; clone_size: many; v_call: TRBV7-2; cdr3_aa: CASSPAPGGSTDTQYF; cdr3_nt: TGTGCCAGCAGCCCCGCGCCTGGAGGTAGCACAGATACGCAGTATTTT
d_call: -; j_call: TRBJ2-5; clone_size: -; v_call: TRBV3-1; cdr3_aa: CASSPNPQYQETQYF; cdr3_nt: TGTGCCAGCAGCCCTAACCCTCAGTACCAAGAGACCCAGTACTTC
d_call: -; j_call: TRBJ2-1; clone_size: -; v_call: TRBV9; cdr3_aa: CASSVGRERSNEQFF; cdr3_nt: TGTGCCAGCAGCGTAGGACGGGAGAGAAGCAATGAGCAGTTCTTC
d_call: -; j_call: TRBJ2-7; clone_size: many; v_call: TRBV2; cdr3_aa: CASSPGLPYEQYF; cdr3_nt: TGTGCCAGCAGCCCGGGACTCCCCTACGAGCAGTACTTC
d_call: -; j_call: TRBJ1-6; clone_size: -; v_call: TRBV27; cdr3_aa: CASKGPRSPLHF; cdr3_nt: TGTGCCAGCAAGGGGCCAAGATCACCCCTCCACTTT
d_call: TRBD2; j_call: TRBJ2-3; clone_size: few; v_call: TRBV20-1; cdr3_aa: CSARVAGGQDTQYF; cdr3_nt: TGCAGTGCTAGAGTGGCGGGGGGCCAGGATACGCAGTATTTT
d_call: -; j_call: TRBJ2-5; clone_size: many; v_call: TRBV12-3/TRBV12-4; cdr3_aa: CASSGGNRVKETQYF; cdr3_nt: TGTGCCAGCAGTGGGGGGAACAGGGTTAAAGAGACCCAGTACTTC